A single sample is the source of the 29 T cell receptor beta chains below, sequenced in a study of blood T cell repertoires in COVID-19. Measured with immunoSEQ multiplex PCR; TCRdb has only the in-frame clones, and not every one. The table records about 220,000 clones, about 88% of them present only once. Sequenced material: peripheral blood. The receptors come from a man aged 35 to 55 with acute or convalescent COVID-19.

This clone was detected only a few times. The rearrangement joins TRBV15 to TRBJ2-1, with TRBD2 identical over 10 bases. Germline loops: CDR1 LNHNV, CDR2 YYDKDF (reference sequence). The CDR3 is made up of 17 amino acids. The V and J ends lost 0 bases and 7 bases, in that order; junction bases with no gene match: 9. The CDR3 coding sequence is TGTGCCACCAGCAGAGATTTGGCTAGCGGGAGAAATAATGAGCAGTTCTTC. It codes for CATSRDLASGRNNEQFF.

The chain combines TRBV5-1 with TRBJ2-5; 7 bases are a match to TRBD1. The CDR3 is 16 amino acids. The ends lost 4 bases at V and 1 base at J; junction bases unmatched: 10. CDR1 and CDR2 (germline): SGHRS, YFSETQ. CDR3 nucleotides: TGCGCCAGCAGCAGCCGGGACAGCGCCCCCCAAGAGACCCAGTACTTC. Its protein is CASSSRDSAPQETQYF.

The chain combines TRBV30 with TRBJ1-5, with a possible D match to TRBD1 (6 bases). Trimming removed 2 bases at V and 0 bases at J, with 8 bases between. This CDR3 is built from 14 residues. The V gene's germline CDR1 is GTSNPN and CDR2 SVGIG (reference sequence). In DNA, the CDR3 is TGTGCCTGGAGTCAGGGGAATAGCAATCAGCCCCAGCATTTT. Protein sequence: CAWSQGNSNQPQHF.

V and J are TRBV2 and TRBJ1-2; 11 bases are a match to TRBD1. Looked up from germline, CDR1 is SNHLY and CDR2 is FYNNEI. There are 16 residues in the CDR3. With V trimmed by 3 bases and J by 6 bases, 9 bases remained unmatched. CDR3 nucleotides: TGTGCCAGCAGTGAGGGTGTAGGGACAGGGGGACATGGCTACACCTTC. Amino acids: CASSEGVGTGGHGYTF.

CDR3 coding DNA: TGTGCCAGCAGCCGCGGAAGCCGGCAGGAAAAACTGTTTTTT. Residues: CASSRGSRQEKLFF. The gene calls are TRBV9 and TRBJ1-4; no clear D gene. The germline gives CDR1 SGDLS, CDR2 YYNGEE. The CDR3 is 14 amino acids. V lost 4 bases to trimming and J lost 8 bases, with 15 bases between them.

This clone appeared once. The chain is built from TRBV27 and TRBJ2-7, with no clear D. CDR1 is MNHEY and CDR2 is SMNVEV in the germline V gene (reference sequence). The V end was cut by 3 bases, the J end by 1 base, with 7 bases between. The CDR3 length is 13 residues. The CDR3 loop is CASSFSASYEQYF. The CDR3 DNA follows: TGTGCCAGCAGTTTTAGTGCATCCTACGAGCAGTACTTC.

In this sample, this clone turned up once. CDR3 bases: TGTGCCAGTGCGTTCGGGGGGGCCAAAAACATTCAGTACTTC. It specifies CASAFGGAKNIQYF. This chain uses TRBV19 with TRBJ2-4; 7 bases line up with TRBD2. The J segment lost 1 base and the V segment lost 8 bases, leaving 5 bases of the junction unmatched. The CDR3 is 14 amino acids. The germline gives CDR1 LNHDA, CDR2 SQIVND (reference sequence).

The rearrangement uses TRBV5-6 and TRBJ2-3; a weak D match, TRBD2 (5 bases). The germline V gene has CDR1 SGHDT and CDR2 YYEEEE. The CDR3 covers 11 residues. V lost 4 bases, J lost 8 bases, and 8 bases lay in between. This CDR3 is CASSTGLTQYF. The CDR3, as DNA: TGTGCCAGCAGCACTGGACTTACGCAGTATTTT.

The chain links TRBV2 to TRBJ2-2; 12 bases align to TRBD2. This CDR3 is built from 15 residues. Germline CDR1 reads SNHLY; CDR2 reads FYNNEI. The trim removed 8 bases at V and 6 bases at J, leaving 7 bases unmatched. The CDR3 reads CASRGLAGGAGELFF. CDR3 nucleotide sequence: TGTGCCAGCCGGGGACTAGCGGGCGGGGCCGGGGAGCTGTTTTTT. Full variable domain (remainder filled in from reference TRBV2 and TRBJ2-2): EPEVTQTPSHQVTQMGQEVILRCVPISNHLYFYWYRQILGQKVEFLVSFYNNEISEKSEIFDDQFSVERPDGSNFTLKIRSTKLEDSAMYFCASRGLAGGAGELFFGEGSRLTVL.

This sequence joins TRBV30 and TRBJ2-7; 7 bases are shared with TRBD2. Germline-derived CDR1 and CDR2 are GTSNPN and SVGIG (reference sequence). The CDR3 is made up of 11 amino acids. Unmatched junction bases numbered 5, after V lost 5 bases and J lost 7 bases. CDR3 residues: CAWALGGEQYF. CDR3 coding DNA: TGTGCCTGGGCCCTCGGGGGGGAGCAGTACTTC.

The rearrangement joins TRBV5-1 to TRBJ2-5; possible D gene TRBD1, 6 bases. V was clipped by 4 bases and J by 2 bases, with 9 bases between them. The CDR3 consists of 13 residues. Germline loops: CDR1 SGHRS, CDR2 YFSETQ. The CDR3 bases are TGCGCCAGCAGCGGGACACCGCAAGAGACCCAGTACTTC. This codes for CASSGTPQETQYF.

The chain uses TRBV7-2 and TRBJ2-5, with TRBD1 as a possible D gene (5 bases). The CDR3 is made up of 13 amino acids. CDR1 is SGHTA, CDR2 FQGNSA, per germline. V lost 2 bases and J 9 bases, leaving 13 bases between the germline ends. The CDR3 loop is CASSLWGLRAQYF. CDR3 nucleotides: TGTGCCAGCAGCTTATGGGGCCTTCGGGCCCAGTACTTC. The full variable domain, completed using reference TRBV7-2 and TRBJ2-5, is GAGVSQSPSNKVTEKGKDVELRCDPISGHTALYWYRQSLGQGLEFLIYFQGNSAPDKSGLPSDRFSAERTGGSVSTLTIQRTQQEDSAVYLCASSLWGLRAQYFGPGTRLLVL.

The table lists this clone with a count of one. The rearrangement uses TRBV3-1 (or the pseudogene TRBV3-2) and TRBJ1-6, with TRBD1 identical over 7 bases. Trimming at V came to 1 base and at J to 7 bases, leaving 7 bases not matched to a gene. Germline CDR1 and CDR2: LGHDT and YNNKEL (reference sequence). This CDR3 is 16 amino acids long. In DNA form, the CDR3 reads TGTGCCAGCAGCCAAGCTACAGGGGTAGGAAATTCACCCCTCCACTTT. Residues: CASSQATGVGNSPLHF.

CDR3 region: CASSQEGTGGYTF. Here the CDR3 DNA reads TGTGCCAGCAGCCAAGAGGGGACAGGCGGCTACACCTTC. The chain recombines TRBV3-1 (or the pseudogene TRBV3-2) with TRBJ1-2; TRBD1 agrees at 8 bases. This CDR3 comprises 13 residues. Trimming cost V 0 bases and J 8 bases; bases outside gene matches: 2. Germline V gene sequence: CDR1 LGHDT, CDR2 YNNKEL (reference sequence).

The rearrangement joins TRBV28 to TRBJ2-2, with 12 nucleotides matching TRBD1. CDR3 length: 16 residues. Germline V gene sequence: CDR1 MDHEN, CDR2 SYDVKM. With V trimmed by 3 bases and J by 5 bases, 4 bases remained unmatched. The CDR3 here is CASSFRDRGRTGELFF. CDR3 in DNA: TGTGCCAGCAGTTTCCGGGACAGGGGGCGAACCGGGGAGCTGTTTTTT. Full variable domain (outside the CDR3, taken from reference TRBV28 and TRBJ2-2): DVKVTQSSRYLVKRTGEKVFLECVQDMDHENMFWYRQDPGLGLRLIYFSYDVKMKEKGDIPEGYSVSREKKERFSLILESASTNQTSMYLCASSFRDRGRTGELFFGEGSRLTVL.

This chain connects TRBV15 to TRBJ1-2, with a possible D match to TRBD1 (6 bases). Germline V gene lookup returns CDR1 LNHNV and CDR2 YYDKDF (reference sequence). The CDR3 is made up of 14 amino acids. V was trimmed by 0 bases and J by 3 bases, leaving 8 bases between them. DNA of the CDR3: TGTGCCACCAGCAGAGACAGGGGCGACTATGGCTACACCTTC. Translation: CATSRDRGDYGYTF.

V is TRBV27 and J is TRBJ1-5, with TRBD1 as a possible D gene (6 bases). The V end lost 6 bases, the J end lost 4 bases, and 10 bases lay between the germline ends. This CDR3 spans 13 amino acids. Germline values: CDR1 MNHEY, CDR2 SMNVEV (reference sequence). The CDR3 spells CASSYTGNQPQHF. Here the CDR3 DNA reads TGTGCCAGCAGCTATACAGGGAATCAGCCCCAGCATTTT.

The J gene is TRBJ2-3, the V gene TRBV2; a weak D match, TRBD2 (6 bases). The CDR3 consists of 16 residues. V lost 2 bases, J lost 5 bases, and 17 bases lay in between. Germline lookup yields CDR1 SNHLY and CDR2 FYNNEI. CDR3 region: CASSERGAGTLDTQYF. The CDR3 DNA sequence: TGTGCCAGCAGTGAAAGGGGAGCGGGTACCTTAGATACGCAGTATTTT.

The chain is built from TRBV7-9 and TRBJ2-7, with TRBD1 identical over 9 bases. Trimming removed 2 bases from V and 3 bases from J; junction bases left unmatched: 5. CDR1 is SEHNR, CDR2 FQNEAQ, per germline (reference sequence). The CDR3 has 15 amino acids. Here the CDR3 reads CASSLPGQGVYEQYF. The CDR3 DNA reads TGTGCCAGCAGCTTACCGGGACAGGGAGTCTACGAGCAGTACTTC.

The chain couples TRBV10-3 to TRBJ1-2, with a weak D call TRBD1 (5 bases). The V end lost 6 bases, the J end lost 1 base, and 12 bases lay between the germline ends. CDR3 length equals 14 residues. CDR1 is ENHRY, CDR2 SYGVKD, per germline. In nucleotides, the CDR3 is TGTGCCATCAGACAAGGGGCCGTTAACTATGGCTACACCTTC. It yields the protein CAIRQGAVNYGYTF.

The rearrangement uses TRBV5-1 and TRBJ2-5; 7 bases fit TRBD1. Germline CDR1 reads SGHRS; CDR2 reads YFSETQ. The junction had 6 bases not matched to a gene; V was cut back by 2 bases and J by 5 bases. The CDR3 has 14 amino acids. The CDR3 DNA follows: TGCGCCAGCAGCTTCGACAGGGCGGAGGAGACCCAGTACTTC. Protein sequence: CASSFDRAEETQYF.

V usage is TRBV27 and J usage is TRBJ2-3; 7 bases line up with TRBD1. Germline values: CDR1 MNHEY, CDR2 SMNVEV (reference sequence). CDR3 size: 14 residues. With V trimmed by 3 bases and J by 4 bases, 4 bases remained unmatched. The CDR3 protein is CASSLGTAPDTQYF. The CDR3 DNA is TGTGCCAGCAGTTTGGGGACAGCTCCAGATACGCAGTATTTT.

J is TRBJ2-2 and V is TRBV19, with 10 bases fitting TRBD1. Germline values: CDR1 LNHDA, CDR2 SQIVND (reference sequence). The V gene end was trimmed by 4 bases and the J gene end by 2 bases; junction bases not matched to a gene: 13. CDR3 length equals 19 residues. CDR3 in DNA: TGTGCCAGTAGTACCGGGACAGGGGCCCAGCTACCTAACACCGGGGAGCTGTTTTTT. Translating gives CASSTGTGAQLPNTGELFF.

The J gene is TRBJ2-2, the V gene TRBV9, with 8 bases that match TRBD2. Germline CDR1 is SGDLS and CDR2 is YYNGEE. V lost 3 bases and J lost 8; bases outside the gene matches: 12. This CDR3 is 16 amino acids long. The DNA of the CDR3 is TGTGCCAGCAGCGGTATAGCGGGGATGCTCGGTGGGGAGCTGTTTTTT. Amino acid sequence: CASSGIAGMLGGELFF.

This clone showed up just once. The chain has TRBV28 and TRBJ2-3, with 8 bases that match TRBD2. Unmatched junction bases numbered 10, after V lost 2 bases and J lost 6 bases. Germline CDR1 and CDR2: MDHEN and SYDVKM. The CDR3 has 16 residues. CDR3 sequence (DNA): TGTGCCAGCAGTTTAGGGGGGAGCGGGAGTGGGGATACGCAGTATTTT. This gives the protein CASSLGGSGSGDTQYF.

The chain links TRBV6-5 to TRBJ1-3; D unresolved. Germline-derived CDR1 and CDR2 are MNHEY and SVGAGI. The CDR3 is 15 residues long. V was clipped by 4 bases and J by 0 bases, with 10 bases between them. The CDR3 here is CASSSQGGSGNTIYF. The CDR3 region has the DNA TGTGCCAGCAGTTCCCAAGGAGGCTCTGGAAACACCATATATTTT.

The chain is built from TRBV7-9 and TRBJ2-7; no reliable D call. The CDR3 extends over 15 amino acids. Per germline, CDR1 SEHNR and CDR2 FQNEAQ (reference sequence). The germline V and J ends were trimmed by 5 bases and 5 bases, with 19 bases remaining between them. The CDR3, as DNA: TGTGCCAGCAGCCCCTGGGTCACCCGCCTAGACGAGCAGTACTTC. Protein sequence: CASSPWVTRLDEQYF. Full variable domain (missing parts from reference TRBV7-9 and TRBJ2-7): DTGVSQNPRHKITKRGQNVTFRCDPISEHNRLYWYRQTLGQGPEFLTYFQNEAQLEKSRLLSDRFSAERPKGSFSTLEIQRTEQGDSAMYLCASSPWVTRLDEQYFGPGTRLTVT.

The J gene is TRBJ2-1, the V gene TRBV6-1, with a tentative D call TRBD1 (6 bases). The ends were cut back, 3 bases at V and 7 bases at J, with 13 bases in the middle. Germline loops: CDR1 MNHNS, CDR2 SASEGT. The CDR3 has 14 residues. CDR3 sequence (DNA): TGTGCCAGCAGTGATAGGGCAGGGGTGAATGAGCAGTTCTTC. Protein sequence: CASSDRAGVNEQFF.

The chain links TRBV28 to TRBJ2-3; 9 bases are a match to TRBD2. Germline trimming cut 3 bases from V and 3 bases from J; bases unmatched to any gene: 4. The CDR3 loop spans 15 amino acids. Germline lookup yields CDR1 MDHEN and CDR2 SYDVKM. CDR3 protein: CASSFSLAGTDTQYF. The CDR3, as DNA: TGTGCCAGCAGTTTTAGCCTAGCGGGGACAGATACGCAGTATTTT. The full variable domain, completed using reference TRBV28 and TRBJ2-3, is DVKVTQSSRYLVKRTGEKVFLECVQDMDHENMFWYRQDPGLGLRLIYFSYDVKMKEKGDIPEGYSVSREKKERFSLILESASTNQTSMYLCASSFSLAGTDTQYFGPGTRLTVL.